This TCR beta chain was retrieved from a study of T cell responses to AZD1222 COVID-19 vaccine. Produced via immunoSEQ multiplex PCR; TCRdb's table is partial and in-frame only. The data show approximately 100,000 clones, 87% seen once. General observations from the study: The peak T cell response came first, and repertoires were sampled only after it. Recipients of AZD1222 seropositive at baseline numbered only 6 or 7.

Details on this clone: Antigen specificity is unknown.

The CDR3 has 14 amino acids. From germline, CDR1 is MDHEN and CDR2 SYDVKM. V trimming: 2 bases; J trimming: 0 bases; junction bases outside the gene matches: 0. The chain has TRBV28 and TRBJ1-1, with 7 nucleotides matching TRBD1. The clonotype was recovered from an adult in good health. The material sequenced was peripheral blood, taken on day 0 of AZD1222 vaccination. The CDR3 nucleotides read TGTGCCAGCAGTTTAGACAGGGTGAACACTGAAGCTTTCTTT. Protein product: CASSLDRVNTEAFF. Full variable domain (remainder filled in from reference TRBV28 and TRBJ1-1): DVKVTQSSRYLVKRTGEKVFLECVQDMDHENMFWYRQDPGLGLRLIYFSYDVKMKEKGDIPEGYSVSREKKERFSLILESASTNQTSMYLCASSLDRVNTEAFFGQGTRLTVV.